These T cell receptor beta chains were read from a single sample in a study of somatic mutations in cytotoxic T cells in rheumatoid arthritis. Clones were read by immunoSEQ multiplex PCR, and TCRdb kept only the in-frame ones, dropping some. The table has some 10,000 clones, around 77% seen once; the top ten hold about 22%. The sequenced sample consisted of CD8+ T cells sorted from blood. These receptors were taken from a man aged 50-59 years in good health. Both conserved end residues are part of each CDR3. D genes are given only for firm matches. Where a row states a size, it is once, few, many or the class of an expanded clone; other rows omit it.

v_call: TRBV11-3; d_call: .; j_call: TRBJ2-1; clone_size: .; cdr3_nt: TGTGCCAGCAGCACAAGCAACACAGGGTGGAATGAGCAGTTCTTC; cdr3_aa: CASSTSNTGWNEQFF
v_call: TRBV7-3; d_call: .; j_call: TRBJ2-5; clone_size: .; cdr3_nt: TGTGCCAGCAGCTTACTTCAGGGGGAGACCCAGTACTTC; cdr3_aa: CASSLLQGETQYF
v_call: TRBV27; d_call: TRBD1; j_call: TRBJ2-2; clone_size: medium-sized; cdr3_nt: TGTGCCAGCAAAGGACCCGGGACAGGGTTCACCGGGGAGCTGTTTTTT; cdr3_aa: CASKGPGTGFTGELFF
v_call: TRBV4-1; d_call: TRBD2; j_call: TRBJ2-3; clone_size: .; cdr3_nt: TGCGCCAGCAGCCAAGAAGGACTAGCGGGCCCCCGGGAGGATACGCAGTATTTT; cdr3_aa: CASSQEGLAGPREDTQYF
v_call: TRBV7-2; d_call: TRBD2; j_call: TRBJ2-5; clone_size: few; cdr3_nt: TGTGCCAGCAGCTTACTAGCGGGGGGGGGAGAGACCCAGTACTTC; cdr3_aa: CASSLLAGGGETQYF
v_call: TRBV29-1; d_call: TRBD1; j_call: TRBJ2-3; clone_size: .; cdr3_nt: TGCAGCGCGACAGGGTTTGGCGCAGATACGCAGTATTTT; cdr3_aa: CSATGFGADTQYF
v_call: TRBV13; d_call: TRBD1; j_call: TRBJ2-5; clone_size: .; cdr3_nt: TGTGCCAGCAGCTTAGGCCCAGGGGGCAAAGAGACCCAGTACTTC; cdr3_aa: CASSLGPGGKETQYF
v_call: TRBV30; d_call: .; j_call: TRBJ1-5; clone_size: .; cdr3_nt: TGTGCCTGGAGTCCAGGGGACAGCAATCAGCCCCAGCATTTT; cdr3_aa: CAWSPGDSNQPQHF
v_call: TRBV9; d_call: .; j_call: TRBJ1-1; clone_size: .; cdr3_nt: TGTGCCAGCAGCGTTAAGGGGAACATGAACACTGAAGCTTTCTTT; cdr3_aa: CASSVKGNMNTEAFF
v_call: TRBV9; d_call: TRBD2; j_call: TRBJ2-7; clone_size: medium-sized; cdr3_nt: TGTGCCAGCAGCGGCAGCGGGAGGGCCGCTCGGGAGCAGTACTTC; cdr3_aa: CASSGSGRAAREQYF
v_call: TRBV5-1; d_call: .; j_call: TRBJ1-2; clone_size: .; cdr3_nt: TGCGCCAGCAGCACCCGGATAACAGGGATCCGGAACTATGGCTACACCTTC; cdr3_aa: CASSTRITGIRNYGYTF
v_call: TRBV2; d_call: TRBD1; j_call: TRBJ2-7; clone_size: .; cdr3_nt: TGTGCCAGCTCGGGACAGGGGGACTCCTACGAGCAGTACTTC; cdr3_aa: CASSGQGDSYEQYF
v_call: TRBV7-8; d_call: .; j_call: TRBJ1-1; clone_size: .; cdr3_nt: TGTGCCAGCAGCTTAGGAGCAGGGGTGAACACTGAAGCTTTCTTT; cdr3_aa: CASSLGAGVNTEAFF
v_call: TRBV28; d_call: TRBD1; j_call: TRBJ2-7; clone_size: .; cdr3_nt: TGTGCCAGCAGTTTAAGGACAGGGCGCAACGAGCAGTACTTC; cdr3_aa: CASSLRTGRNEQYF
v_call: TRBV19; d_call: TRBD2; j_call: TRBJ2-5; clone_size: .; cdr3_nt: TGTGCCAGTAGTACCCCTGGACTAGCGGGATTTCAAGAGACCCAGTACTTC; cdr3_aa: CASSTPGLAGFQETQYF
v_call: TRBV7-2; d_call: .; j_call: TRBJ1-1; clone_size: once; cdr3_nt: TGTGCCAGCAGCTTGTCGGGACTCAAGAACACTGAAGCTTTCTTT; cdr3_aa: CASSLSGLKNTEAFF
v_call: TRBV27; d_call: .; j_call: TRBJ1-1; clone_size: .; cdr3_nt: TGTGCCAGCCTGTTTAACACTGAAGCTTTCTTT; cdr3_aa: CASLFNTEAFF
v_call: TRBV9; d_call: .; j_call: TRBJ1-1; clone_size: .; cdr3_nt: TGTGCCAGCAGCATACAGGGTAACACTGAAGCTTTCTTT; cdr3_aa: CASSIQGNTEAFF